The 30 T cell receptor beta chains given below trace back to one sample, sequenced in a study of shared clonotypes between healthy human individuals. Assay used: immunoSEQ multiplex PCR; TCRdb lists only in-frame clones, some missing. Of millions of clones in the sample, roughly 96% were seen once. Sequenced material: naive CD4+ T cells sorted from blood. The sample's subset: CD45RA+ positively selected. The receptor source for this set is a man between 18 and 35 years old in good health.

The V gene is TRBV6-1, the J gene TRBJ2-7; a possible D gene is TRBD2 (6 bases). Deletions cut 1 base from V and 0 bases from J, with 13 bases between. Germline V gene lookup returns CDR1 MNHNS and CDR2 SASEGT. The CDR3 loop spans 16 amino acids. The CDR3 spells CASSEERVSSSYEQYF. In nucleotides, the CDR3 is TGTGCCAGCAGTGAAGAGCGGGTCTCGAGCTCCTACGAGCAGTACTTC.

The rearrangement links TRBV2 to TRBJ1-2; possibly TRBD1 for D (5 bases). The CDR3 contains 14 residues. Trimming shortened V by 4 bases and J by 3 bases, and 12 bases separated the two germline ends. From germline, CDR1 is SNHLY and CDR2 FYNNEI. The chain's CDR3 is CASSGGSADYGYTF. Written as DNA, the CDR3 is TGTGCCAGCAGTGGGGGGTCGGCGGACTATGGCTACACCTTC.

The chain employs TRBV30 and TRBJ2-7, with unresolved D. Germline V gene sequence: CDR1 GTSNPN, CDR2 SVGIG (reference sequence). Trimming took off 1 base at V and 4 bases at J, with 8 bases between the two ends. The CDR3 sequence is 12 residues long. The CDR3 is CAWSGRWYEQYF. CDR3 in DNA: TGTGCCTGGAGTGGGCGGTGGTACGAGCAGTACTTC.

This chain links TRBV5-1 with TRBJ2-4; 10 bases are a match to TRBD2. Trimming took 4 bases from V and 4 from J; bases not matched to a gene: 5. Germline CDR1 is SGHRS and CDR2 is YFSETQ. The CDR3 is 15 amino acids. This CDR3 reads CASSNQTSGKNIQYF. DNA for the CDR3: TGCGCCAGCAGCAATCAGACTAGCGGGAAAAACATTCAGTACTTC.

In its sample, this clone was seen many times. Other DNA sequences in this sample translate to the same CDR3. The chain has TRBV6-1 and TRBJ2-7; 8 bases fit TRBD1. Germline V gene data show CDR1 as MNHNS and CDR2 as SASEGT. There are 12 residues in the CDR3. The trim removed 7 bases at V and 2 bases at J, leaving 1 base unmatched. CDR3 in DNA: TGTGCCAGCATGGACAGGGCCTACGAGCAGTACTTC. Its protein product is CASMDRAYEQYF.

The genes are TRBV27 and TRBJ1-6; possibly TRBD1 for D (6 bases). Germline CDR1 MNHEY, CDR2 SMNVEV (reference sequence). The V end was cut by 6 bases, the J end by 9 bases, with 15 bases between. This CDR3 spans 14 amino acids. The CDR3 DNA is TGTGCCAGCAGCCCCCCGGGGGGCATTTCACCCCTCCACTTT. This sequence encodes CASSPPGGISPLHF.

This sequence joins TRBV30 and TRBJ1-5; D is unclear. Trimming took 2 bases from V and 6 from J, leaving 17 bases between them. This CDR3 has 15 residues. Germline V gene sequence: CDR1 GTSNPN, CDR2 SVGIG (reference sequence). CDR3 DNA sequence: TGTGCCTGGAGTACACGGCCCGGGGTGGGTCAGCCCCAGCATTTT. Its protein product is CAWSTRPGVGQPQHF.

This chain links TRBV7-9 with TRBJ1-1; 8 bases match TRBD1. Per germline, CDR1 SEHNR and CDR2 FQNEAQ (reference sequence). This CDR3 has 16 residues. The V gene end was trimmed by 0 bases and the J gene end by 5 bases; junction bases not matched to a gene: 8. CDR3 in DNA: TGTGCCAGCAGCTTAGCGGTTACAGGGGGGTGGACTGAAGCTTTCTTT. Its translation is CASSLAVTGGWTEAFF.

Notes on this clone: Distinct nucleotide sequences in the sample also encode this CDR3. The chain employs TRBV19 and TRBJ2-6; D gene uncertain. CDR3 length equals 14 residues. Germline CDR1 reads LNHDA; CDR2 reads SQIVND (reference sequence). Trimming cost V 6 bases and J 0 bases, with 6 bases left between them. CDR3 protein: CASSQNSGANVLTF. The CDR3 nucleotides are TGTGCCAGTAGCCAGAACTCTGGGGCCAACGTCCTGACTTTC.

The chain has TRBV18 and TRBJ1-1; D is possibly TRBD1 (6 bases). The CDR3 has 14 residues. CDR1 and CDR2 (germline): KGHSH, LQKENI. V lost 3 bases, J lost 3 bases, and 11 bases lay in between. This CDR3 is CASSPRGAHTEAFF. In nucleotides, the CDR3 is TGTGCCAGCTCACCGAGGGGGGCGCACACTGAAGCTTTCTTT.

The gene calls are TRBV19 and TRBJ2-7; D is possibly TRBD1 (6 bases). Deletions cut 4 bases from V and 3 bases from J, with 13 bases between. The CDR3 totals 14 residues. Germline V gene sequence: CDR1 LNHDA, CDR2 SQIVND (reference sequence). CDR3 coding DNA: TGTGCCAGTAGTAGGGAACAGGGATTCTACGAGCAGTACTTC. Its translation is CASSREQGFYEQYF.

The J gene is TRBJ1-5, the V gene TRBV29-1, with D unclear. This CDR3 region has 16 residues. The germline CDR1 and CDR2 sequences are SQVTM and ANQGSEA. Trimming cost V 3 bases and J 5 bases, with 20 bases left between them. The CDR3 protein is CSVDVDGTIGYQPQHF. CDR3 DNA sequence: TGCAGCGTTGACGTTGACGGCACCATTGGGTATCAGCCCCAGCATTTT.

The table lists this clone with a count of one. The chain carries TRBV4-1 and TRBJ2-3, with 8 bases lining up with TRBD2. The germline V gene encodes CDR1 MGHRA and CDR2 YSYEKL. This CDR3 has 15 residues. V was clipped by 3 bases and J by 5 bases; unmatched bases: 7. CDR3 amino acids: CASSHPGGRGDTQYF. In DNA, the CDR3 is TGCGCCAGCAGCCACCCGGGGGGGAGAGGAGATACGCAGTATTTT.

About this clone: The sample carries other DNA sequences with the same CDR3. The V call is TRBV9, the J call TRBJ2-1, with D tentatively TRBD1 (6 bases). The CDR3 covers 15 residues. CDR1 and CDR2 from the germline V gene are SGDLS and YYNGEE. V lost 4 bases to trimming and J lost 1 base, with 12 bases between them. The CDR3 DNA is TGTGCCAGCAGCCCTATGGGGACATCCTACAATGAGCAGTTCTTC. It codes for CASSPMGTSYNEQFF.

The chain couples TRBV4-3 to TRBJ2-7; 10 bases fit TRBD2. Germline CDR1 reads LGHNA; CDR2 reads YSLEER. CDR3 length: 17 residues. V lost 0 bases, J lost 0 bases, and 5 bases stayed unmatched. CDR3 amino acids: CASSQELAGLYSYEQYF. As DNA, the CDR3 is TGCGCCAGCAGCCAAGAACTAGCGGGACTGTACTCCTACGAGCAGTACTTC.

Of note for this clone: Within the sample, other DNA sequences also encode this same CDR3. CDR3 nucleotide sequence: TGCAGCGTTGCATACCAAGAGACCCAGTACTTC. It specifies CSVAYQETQYF. V gene TRBV29-1 combines with J gene TRBJ2-5; D not certain. The CDR3 loop spans 11 amino acids. Germline assignment: CDR1 SQVTM and CDR2 ANQGSEA. Trimming took 4 bases from V and 0 from J, leaving 3 bases between them.

V and J are TRBV18 and TRBJ1-1, with a possible D match to TRBD1 (5 bases). Trimming stripped 4 bases from V and 10 bases from J, with 16 bases between. The CDR3 runs to 13 residues. Per germline, CDR1 KGHSH and CDR2 LQKENI. The CDR3 reads CASSQGRDNAAFF. As DNA, the CDR3 is TGTGCCAGCTCACAGGGCAGGGATAACGCAGCTTTCTTT.

The CDR3 sequence: CASLYDQLIGSSGANVLTF. The CDR3 nucleotides are TGTGCCAGCCTATATGACCAGCTAATCGGGAGCTCTGGGGCCAACGTCCTGACTTTC. The chain uses TRBV2 and TRBJ2-6; D may be TRBD2 (6 bases). V was trimmed by 8 bases and J by 0 bases, leaving 23 bases between them. Germline V gene lookup returns CDR1 SNHLY and CDR2 FYNNEI. This CDR3 has 19 residues.

The rearrangement joins TRBV4-2 to TRBJ1-1; D is undetermined. The CDR3 runs to 14 residues. Trimming removed 7 bases from V and 0 bases from J, with 12 bases in between. Germline-derived CDR1 and CDR2 are LGHNA and YNFKEQ. CDR3 in DNA: TGTGCCAGCACCCTAAGTAACATGAACACTGAAGCTTTCTTT. Amino acids: CASTLSNMNTEAFF.

The chain couples TRBV7-2 to TRBJ1-2, with a tentative D call TRBD1 (5 bases). This CDR3 has 16 amino acids. Germline CDR1 and CDR2: SGHTA and FQGNSA. V was clipped by 0 bases and J by 4 bases, with 15 bases between them. CDR3 nucleotides: TGTGCCAGCAGCTTAGCGTGGGGGAAGTCTACCTATGGCTACACCTTC. Translating it yields CASSLAWGKSTYGYTF.

The rearrangement joins TRBV19 to TRBJ1-5, with D maybe TRBD1 (6 bases). Germline lookup yields CDR1 LNHDA and CDR2 SQIVND (reference sequence). Trimming shortened V by 4 bases and J by 3 bases, and 13 bases separated the two germline ends. The CDR3 extends over 15 amino acids. DNA for the CDR3: TGTGCCAGTAGTAGACTGCGGGACAACAATCAGCCCCAGCATTTT. It codes for CASSRLRDNNQPQHF.

This chain connects TRBV2 to TRBJ1-4; D perhaps matches TRBD1 (5 bases). This CDR3 is 14 amino acids long. The V gene's germline CDR1 is SNHLY and CDR2 FYNNEI. V was cut by 4 bases and J by 7 bases, with 13 bases left in between. In nucleotides, the CDR3 is TGTGCCAGCAGTGTGGGCAGGGAGCGTGAAAAACTGTTTTTT. Residues: CASSVGREREKLFF.

V and J are TRBV13 and TRBJ2-5, with D unresolved. CDR1 and CDR2 from the germline V gene are PRHDT and FYEKMQ (reference sequence). V was trimmed by 0 bases and J by 3 bases, leaving 8 bases between them. The CDR3 extends over 14 amino acids. The chain's CDR3 is CASSLGRLKETQYF. The CDR3 DNA sequence: TGTGCCAGCAGCTTAGGGCGACTGAAAGAGACCCAGTACTTC.

The chain recombines TRBV30 with TRBJ1-1, with D perhaps TRBD1 (5 bases). The germline V gene has CDR1 GTSNPN and CDR2 SVGIG (reference sequence). The CDR3 has 11 amino acids. The V end was cut by 5 bases, the J end by 2 bases, with 6 bases between. The DNA for the CDR3 is TGTGCCTGGGACAGAAACACTGAAGCTTTCTTT. This codes for CAWDRNTEAFF.

In this sample, this clone turned up once. The chain combines TRBV6-5 with TRBJ1-3; D remains ambiguous. With 10 bases removed from V and 2 bases from J, the gap between germline ends came to 6 bases. CDR1 is MNHEY, CDR2 SVGAGI, per germline. The CDR3 consists of 11 residues. In nucleotides, the CDR3 is TGTGCCACCGTGGCTGGAAACACCATATATTTT. Its translation is CATVAGNTIYF.

The V call is TRBV19, the J call TRBJ1-4; D possibly corresponds to TRBD1 (5 bases). Germline values: CDR1 LNHDA, CDR2 SQIVND (reference sequence). The CDR3 is made up of 14 amino acids. Trimming pared 3 bases from V and 7 bases from J, leaving 12 bases between. CDR3 protein: CASSIPGKFEKLFF. Here the CDR3 DNA reads TGTGCCAGTAGTATCCCAGGGAAATTTGAAAAACTGTTTTTT.

The chain joins TRBV30 to TRBJ1-3, with D uncertain. Per the germline V gene, CDR1 is GTSNPN and CDR2 is SVGIG (reference sequence). This CDR3 region has 13 residues. Deletions cut 2 bases from V and 3 bases from J, with 8 bases between. In nucleotides, the CDR3 is TGTGCCTGGAGTATGAATGTTGGAAACACCATATATTTT. This gives the protein CAWSMNVGNTIYF.

As concerns this clone: The sample contains more than one DNA sequence encoding this CDR3. The chain is built from TRBV5-1 and TRBJ2-5, with D perhaps matching TRBD2 (5 bases). Germline-derived CDR1 and CDR2 are SGHRS and YFSETQ. The CDR3 totals 13 residues. V was clipped by 2 bases and J by 4 bases, with 9 bases between them. DNA for the CDR3: TGCGCCAGCAGCTTAATAGGAGGAGAGACCCAGTACTTC. This gives the protein CASSLIGGETQYF. Drawing the rest from reference TRBV5-1 and TRBJ2-5, the complete variable domain is KAGVTQTPRYLIKTRGQQVTLSCSPISGHRSVSWYQQTPGQGLQFLFEYFSETQRNKGNFPGRFSGRQFSNSRSEMNVSTLELGDSALYLCASSLIGGETQYFGPGTRLLVL.

The genes are TRBV19 and TRBJ2-6, with 8 bases lining up with TRBD1. The J segment lost 0 bases and the V segment lost 6 bases, leaving 10 bases of the junction unmatched. The CDR3 is 18 residues long. Per the germline V gene, CDR1 is LNHDA and CDR2 is SQIVND (reference sequence). CDR3 coding DNA: TGTGCCAGTAGAGTGAGACAGGGGACAAGCTCTGGGGCCAACGTCCTGACTTTC. Translation gives CASRVRQGTSSGANVLTF.

V usage is TRBV9 and J usage is TRBJ1-5, with TRBD1 matching 8 bases. Per the germline V gene, CDR1 is SGDLS and CDR2 is YYNGEE. The CDR3 is made up of 14 amino acids. Trimming at V came to 8 bases and at J to 2 bases, leaving 6 bases not matched to a gene. CDR3 nucleotide sequence: TGTGCCAGGGACAGGGAAAACGGCAATCAGCCCCAGCATTTT. This translates into CARDRENGNQPQHF.